This is a list of T cell receptor beta chains from one sample in a study of molecular identifiers for immune sequencing clone quantification. TCRdb analysed the PCR reads with MiXCR anew, one entry per CDR3 protein. The sample carries some 320,000 distinct CDR3 sequences, 20% to 25% recorded once. The sequenced material came from naive CD8+ T cells from blood, with Jurkat cell RNA spiked in. These receptors originate from a human donor in good health. Some libraries in this study had Jurkat cell RNA spiked in. Each CDR3 is given with its conserved first and last residue. A D gene is named only where the DNA matches it firmly. Some rows have no size entry. The others give once, few or many, or a class for an expanded clone.

D: -; V: TRBV28; J: TRBJ1-1; size: few; DNA: TGTGCCAGCAGTCCGGCCAGGGGCGGCACTGAAGCTTTCTTT; CDR3: CASSPARGGTEAFF
D: TRBD2; V: TRBV12-3/TRBV12-4; J: TRBJ2-3; size: many; DNA: TGTGCCAGCAGTTCCCCCCTAGCGGGGGGAAGCACAGATACGCAGTATTTT; CDR3: CASSSPLAGGSTDTQYF
D: -; V: TRBV7-9; J: TRBJ2-5; size: few; DNA: TGTGCCAGCAGCCTTCCTATCCAAGAGACCCAGTACTTC; CDR3: CASSLPIQETQYF
D: TRBD1; V: TRBV6-5; J: TRBJ2-5; size: many; DNA: TGTGCCAGCGGTGACAGGGGGCTAGAGACCCAGTACTTC; CDR3: CASGDRGLETQYF
D: -; V: TRBV5-1; J: TRBJ1-1; size: many; DNA: TGCGCCAGCAGCTTGGTCTATCTTGGGAACACTGAAGCTTTCTTT; CDR3: CASSLVYLGNTEAFF
D: -; V: TRBV23-1; J: TRBJ1-4; size: many; DNA: TGCGCCAGCAGTCAATCAGTGGACGGTTCCTGGAATGAAAAACTGTTTTTT; CDR3: CASSQSVDGSWNEKLFF
D: TRBD2; V: TRBV24-1; J: TRBJ2-1; size: many; DNA: TGTGCCACCAGTGACCCCGGACTAGCGGGGGGATACAATGAGCAGTTCTTC; CDR3: CATSDPGLAGGYNEQFF
D: -; V: TRBV10-3; J: TRBJ2-5; size: -; DNA: TGTGCCATCAGTGAGTCGGGGGGACAAGAGACCCAGTACTTC; CDR3: CAISESGGQETQYF
D: -; V: TRBV12-3/TRBV12-4; J: TRBJ2-7; size: many; DNA: TGTGCCAGCAGTTTAGTCGGCAGGGGGGACGAGCAGTACTTC; CDR3: CASSLVGRGDEQYF
D: -; V: TRBV4-1; J: TRBJ1-5; size: many; DNA: TGCGCCAGCAGCCCCGCCGGGAATCAGCCCCAGCATTTT; CDR3: CASSPAGNQPQHF
D: -; V: TRBV6-5; J: TRBJ1-3; size: many; DNA: TGTGCCAGCAGTTACTCGAGCTTTACCTCTGGAAACACCATATATTTT; CDR3: CASSYSSFTSGNTIYF
D: -; V: TRBV13; J: TRBJ1-4; size: many; DNA: TGTGCCAGCAGCTTAGGCAGGTCAGGGAGAGCAACTAATGAAAAACTGTTTTTT; CDR3: CASSLGRSGRATNEKLFF
D: TRBD1; V: TRBV6-5; J: TRBJ2-6; size: once; DNA: TGTGCCAGCAGTTCAACGTGGGACAGGGTAGTACCTGGGGCCAACGTCCTGACTTTC; CDR3: CASSSTWDRVVPGANVLTF
D: -; V: TRBV7-8; J: TRBJ1-5; size: many; DNA: TGTGCCAGCAGCTTAGGACCTAGCTATAGCAATCAGCCCCAGCATTTT; CDR3: CASSLGPSYSNQPQHF
D: -; V: TRBV29-1; J: TRBJ2-7; size: many; DNA: TGCAGCGCTAGTCAGACAGGCCGCGCCTACGAGCAGTACTTC; CDR3: CSASQTGRAYEQYF
D: TRBD2; V: TRBV6-2/TRBV6-3; J: TRBJ2-1; size: -; DNA: TGTGCCAGCACCGAGGCTAAGCGGGGAGCAGCCTACAATGAGCAGTTCTTC; CDR3: CASTEAKRGAAYNEQFF
D: -; V: TRBV24-1; J: TRBJ2-1; size: many; DNA: TGTGCCACCAGTGATTCGGGGCCCTACAATGAGCAGTTCTTC; CDR3: CATSDSGPYNEQFF
D: TRBD1; V: TRBV2; J: TRBJ1-1; size: -; DNA: TGTGCCAGCACCCATCAGGGGGCCGGGACTGAAGCTTTCTTT; CDR3: CASTHQGAGTEAFF
D: -; V: TRBV29-1; J: TRBJ2-7; size: many; DNA: TGCAGCGTTCACGAGGGCACCTACGAGCAGTACTTC; CDR3: CSVHEGTYEQYF
D: -; V: TRBV6-2/TRBV6-3; J: TRBJ2-7; size: many; DNA: TGTGCCAGCAGTTACGGGCCGGACTACGAGCAGTACTTC; CDR3: CASSYGPDYEQYF
D: TRBD2; V: TRBV19; J: TRBJ2-7; size: many; DNA: TGTGCCAGTAGTACTCCGGACGGGGCGGGGGACGAGCAGTACTTC; CDR3: CASSTPDGAGDEQYF
D: -; V: TRBV6-6; J: TRBJ2-1; size: many; DNA: TGTGCCAGCAGTCCCCACCGACAGGACTCCTACAATGAGCAGTTCTTC; CDR3: CASSPHRQDSYNEQFF
D: -; V: TRBV7-9; J: TRBJ2-2; size: -; DNA: TGTGCCAGCAGCTTAATAAGGGGTCTACCGAACACCGGGGAGCTGTTTTTT; CDR3: CASSLIRGLPNTGELFF
D: -; V: TRBV4-2; J: TRBJ1-2; size: many; DNA: TGTGCCAGCAGCCAAGATATAGCCAGGGACTACTATGGCTACACCTTC; CDR3: CASSQDIARDYYGYTF
D: -; V: TRBV20-1; J: TRBJ2-3; size: -; DNA: TGCAGTGCCGCCAGGCTGGCGGGCGGAACAGATACGCAGTATTTT; CDR3: CSAARLAGGTDTQYF
D: TRBD1; V: TRBV6-2/TRBV6-3; J: TRBJ2-7; size: many; DNA: TGTGCCAGCAGTTACGGGACAGCGGACTACGAGCAGTACTTC; CDR3: CASSYGTADYEQYF
D: -; V: TRBV11-2; J: TRBJ2-7; size: many; DNA: TGTGCCAGCAGCCTTACCCCCTTGGAGCAGTACTTC; CDR3: CASSLTPLEQYF
D: -; V: TRBV7-9; J: TRBJ2-7; size: many; DNA: TGTGCCAGCAGCAACAGCGGTGGGCCCGAGCAGTACTTC; CDR3: CASSNSGGPEQYF
D: -; V: TRBV5-6; J: TRBJ2-7; size: -; DNA: TGTGCCAGCAGCTTGTTAAGTAGTGGCGAGCAGTACTTC; CDR3: CASSLLSSGEQYF
D: TRBD2; V: TRBV20-1; J: TRBJ2-3; size: -; DNA: TGCAGTGCTAGGGACCCTAGCGGGGGGATACCCAATACGCAGTATTTT; CDR3: CSARDPSGGIPNTQYF
D: TRBD1; V: TRBV6-2/TRBV6-3; J: TRBJ1-6; size: -; DNA: TGTGCCAGCAGCTCGCGGGACAGGGGCTTCAATAATTCACCCCTCCACTTT; CDR3: CASSSRDRGFNNSPLHF
D: TRBD2; V: TRBV7-9; J: TRBJ2-2; size: many; DNA: TGTGCCAGCACAACGCGAGAGGGACTAGCGATGGCCGGGGAGCTGTTTTTT; CDR3: CASTTREGLAMAGELFF
D: -; V: TRBV7-6; J: TRBJ1-5; size: many; DNA: TGTGCCAGCAGCAACTTTGAGAATCAGCCCCAGCATTTT; CDR3: CASSNFENQPQHF